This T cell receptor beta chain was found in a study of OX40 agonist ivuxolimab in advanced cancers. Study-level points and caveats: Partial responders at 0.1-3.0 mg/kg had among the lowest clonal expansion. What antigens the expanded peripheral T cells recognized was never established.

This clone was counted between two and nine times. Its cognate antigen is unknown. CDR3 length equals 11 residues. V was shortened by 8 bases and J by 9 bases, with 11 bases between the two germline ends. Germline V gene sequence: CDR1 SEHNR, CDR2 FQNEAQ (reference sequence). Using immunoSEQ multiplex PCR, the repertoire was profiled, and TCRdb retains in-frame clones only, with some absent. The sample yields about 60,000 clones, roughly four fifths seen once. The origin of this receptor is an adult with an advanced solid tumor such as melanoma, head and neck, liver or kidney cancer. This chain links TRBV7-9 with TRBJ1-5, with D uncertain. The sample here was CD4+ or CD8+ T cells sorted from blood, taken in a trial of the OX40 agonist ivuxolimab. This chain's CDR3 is CASGNVGPQHF. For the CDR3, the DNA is TGTGCCAGCGGCAATGTGGGGCCCCAGCATTTT.